The entry that follows covers one T cell receptor (beta chain) sequence. Antigen specificity is unknown. The sample is drawn from a study of T cell responses to AZD1222 COVID-19 vaccine. Measured with immunoSEQ multiplex PCR; TCRdb has only the in-frame clones, and not every one. The table records 130,000 or so clones, approximately 93% of them present only once. General study findings and limits: Of spike-specific TCRs, nearly half reportedly target regions left unmutated in variants. Regions 160-218 and 743-854 dominated among vaccine-associated CD4 TCRs spanning spike. Donors, mostly white British, included more females; clonal diversity was possibly underestimated.

The clonotype originates from an adult in good health. The specimen was peripheral blood, collected on day 0 of AZD1222 vaccination.

CDR3 loop: CASSRTGTGSYTF. The CDR3 region has the DNA TGTGCCAGCAGTCGGACCGGGACAGGGAGCTACACCTTC. This rearrangement joins TRBV27 to TRBJ1-2; 9 nucleotides align to TRBD1. After removal of 5 bases from V and 9 bases from J, the junction contained 7 bases not matched to a gene. There are 13 residues in the CDR3. CDR1 and CDR2 from the germline V gene are MNHEY and SMNVEV (reference sequence).